Here is one T cell receptor (beta chain) with its context. It lacks a known antigen. No clone much larger than this one lies a single base away; base qualities are absent. Library preparation used the immunoSEQ multiplex PCR assay. A mixture of 60 forward primers for TCR Vbeta segments and 13 reverse primers for TCR Jbeta segments was used in the multiplex PCR. The CDR3 region of rearranged TCR beta genes was amplified from genomic DNA by a multiplex PCR assay. On the Illumina HiSeq System, the amplified TCR beta libraries were sequenced as 87-base-pair reads. Concerning the study's data processing: Across the 670 or so repertoires, a later analysis counted some 81 million unique TCR beta chains, roughly 11 million of which were shared by at least two donors. To remove PCR and sequencing errors, raw reads were error-corrected and collapsed into unique sequences using a nearest-neighbor algorithm that merged closely related sequences. CDR3 sequences were aligned to IMGT reference sequences to assign V, D and J gene segments. Each retained sequence needed at least a six-nucleotide match to both a V gene segment and a J gene segment. A rearrangement counted as productive if the CDR3 had no stop codons and remained in frame with V and J, and every other rearrangement counted as non-productive. Following IMGT convention, CDR3 was defined as the stretch from the second conserved V-encoded cysteine up to the conserved J-encoded phenylalanine. The earlier analysis of some 600 of the donors excluded sequences that lacked an unambiguous match to a single V gene segment. An earlier analysis of several hundred of the donors called V segments functional above 56.7% productive rearrangements and segregating when the between-donor standard deviation exceeded 5%. A statistical classification framework was built for diagnosing cytomegalovirus status from the catalog of TCR beta chain sequences. In a later analysis, V and J genes were assigned by comparing TCR nucleotide sequences against IMGT/GENE-DB human TR gene sequences. A later analysis assigned CDR3 sequences and most-parsimonious VDJ recombination scenarios with the TCRdist pipeline. A later analysis defined each TCR beta chain by its CDR3 amino acid sequence plus V-gene family, and excluded reads lacking a unique V-gene family. To address suspected cross-contamination and a sequencing artifact, a later analysis removed approximately 590 highly shared, low-generation-probability nucleotide sequences. A later analysis calculated a clonal expansion index for each public chain from normalized within-repertoire ranks of inferred template counts. Generation probabilities in a later analysis came from a VDJ recombination model fitted to out-of-frame rearrangements, and those results were checked against IGoR. In a later analysis, hypergeometric tests were used to score TCR-TCR, TCR-HLA and TCR-CMV co-occurrence, with a repertoire-size bias correction applied to TCR pairs. To estimate false discovery rates, a later analysis permuted the HLA or CMV assignments 20 times. A later analysis grouped co-occurring TCRs with DBSCAN, adding TCRdist sequence similarity when clustering within HLA-allele-positive subsets. Repertoires with fewer than 30,000 or more than 120,000 public chains were left out of co-occurrence clustering, as were five repertoires with anomalous nucleotide sharing. Held by TCRdb, this immuneACCESS table contains in-frame sequences only and omits some clones. Under half of the omission traces to an unresolved V gene where checked; the cause of the rest is unknown. V, J and clone size derive from that table, while D and trimming were established from the DNA sequence. The sample table contains approximately 140,000 clones; only one count was recorded for about 84% of them. More than 0.9% of the sample is held by the ten biggest clonotypes.

The record originates from a study of cytomegalovirus exposure and HLA in healthy donors (dated by TCRdb to the late 2010s). Background on the whole study: According to an earlier analysis of 550 to 700 of the donors, 150 million to 200 million T cells yielded over 100 million unique TCR beta sequences and around 280 Gb of sequence data. An early release that covered roughly 600 HLA-typed donors contained 300 to 350 gigabases of sequencing data and about 93 million unique TCR sequences. Of the 350 to 400 genotyped donors, over 65% fell in the genetic ancestry cluster associated with self-reported Caucasian donors. The study aimed to test whether signatures of past pathogen exposure could be identified by cataloging public T cell receptors. Using immunosequencing, the study profiled T cell repertoires from 500 to 800 subjects and related those repertoires to cytomegalovirus serostatus. Besides the first cohort of under 700 subjects, a separate validation cohort made up of over 100 different subjects was used. To predict cytomegalovirus infection status, the study brought together high-throughput TCR immunosequencing, statistical association of individual TCRs with disease status, and machine learning. In a later analysis, previously published TCR beta repertoires from several hundred donors were re-analyzed and high-resolution HLA genotyping was added so that TCR occurrence patterns could be studied. In the later analysis, no new phenotypic data were used to find candidate immune exposures; instead, reliance was placed on TCR beta sequences and their occurrence across donors. In an earlier analysis of 500 to 650 of the donors, high-throughput TCR beta sequencing was used to judge whether each TCR beta V gene segment behaved as functional or pseudogenic. Donor age, sex, ethnicity and CMV serostatus were compiled alongside the repertoire data. Genome-wide SNP genotypes for about three fifths of the 666 donors were used in a later genetic analysis, which treated that subset as a discovery cohort. Every discovery cohort repertoire had been produced on one sequencing platform. HLA typing covered class I and class II loci at four-digit resolution. The number of donors typed differed by locus, with about 629-630 for A, B, C, DRB1 and DQB1, 522 for DQA1, nearly 610 for DPA1, and 472 for DPB1. Four to six DR-DQ haplotypes were handled as single units for association and clustering, since linkage in the cohort was strong. Among about 370 genotyped donors of the cohort, an average of around 250,000 unique TCR beta nucleotide sequences was sequenced per donor, of which approximately 18% were non-productive. Beyond this particular receptor, the publication reports: At a false discovery rate of 0.05, a later analysis linked 15,000 to 20,000 TCR beta sequences to specific HLA alleles. In a later genetic analysis, fewer N-insertions in productive TCRs were reported among donors in an Asian-associated ancestry cluster than the roughly 700-donor mean. In a later analysis, several top co-occurrence clusters were reported to appear linked to parvovirus B19, influenza, CMV and Epstein-Barr virus. Most TCR sequences were seen in very few donors, while some public TCRs were found in many individuals. A further reported finding was that TCR beta sequences accurately predicted the HLA-A and HLA-B alleles for most subjects in the first cohort. In vitro tests confirmed that a few of the cytomegalovirus-associated TCR beta chains recognize cytomegalovirus antigens. Because counts were too low, some 17 rarely observed V segments, including chromosome 9 orphons, were excluded from the earlier analysis of several hundred of the donors. When HLA alleles, especially DR and DQ, strongly co-occurred, attributing TCR associations to individual alleles was difficult. A later analysis found that HLA-associated TCR beta chains were more clonally expanded and had lower generation probabilities than equally common non-associated chains. A later analysis found that TCR association rates varied across HLA loci, with DRB1 alleles showing the most associated TCRs and HLA-C alleles the fewest. Correlated functional status among segregating V segments might reflect linkage disequilibrium, but an unknown experimental factor could not be ruled out. According to a later analysis, most CMV-associated TCR beta chains appeared to be HLA-restricted, and the HLA associations seemed to be driven largely by CMV exposure. A total of 150 or so TCR beta chains were listed by the study as associated with cytomegalovirus. The cohort was sequenced for TCR beta chains only, and without alpha or paired-chain data the features that could be detected were limited. It was suggested by the authors that the approach could potentially be generalized to other disease states and immunological phenotypes. Presence/absence analyses assumed roughly uniform sequencing depth across donors, an assumption that may not hold. HLA typing was unavailable for some donors at each locus, so association tests used only the typed subset. In an earlier analysis of 450 to 750 of the donors, most TCR beta V segments appeared in productive rearrangements about 90% or about 30% of the time, broadly matching IMGT annotations. A cluster of highly shared sequence variants was judged likely to represent a technical artifact of the sequencing pipeline. An association between a missense DCLRE1C variant and V-gene and J-gene trimming of TCR beta chains was found in a later genetic analysis and replicated in an independent cohort. The only immune exposure information available for the cohort was CMV serostatus. The classifier was reported to diagnose cytomegalovirus status with high specificity and sensitivity in both the original and validation cohorts. The 87-base-pair reads could not distinguish some IMGT-functional V segments, including TRBV6-2 and TRBV6-3, so those segments were excluded.

The germline V gene (reference sequence) specifies GTSNPN as CDR1 and SVGIG as CDR2. Reading from cysteine to phenylalanine, the CDR3 counts 17 amino acids. The sequence is cut down to CDR3 DNA, 51 bases in frame from base 1. Between the V and J ends, shortened by 0 bases and 1 base respectively, the junction contains 18 bases. The cohort comprised 666 healthy bone marrow donors. At the time of sampling, all cohort members were nominally healthy, though unrecorded immune exposures were likely present. The donor was CMV seronegative and was included in the group of a few hundred seronegative cohort members. Every donor gave a peripheral blood sample, and the peripheral blood mononuclear cells from that sample were used for TCR beta sequencing. Genomic DNA extraction from the blood cell samples was performed with the Qiagen DNeasy Blood Extraction Kit.

This sequence originates from a boy younger than 18 in good health and CMV-seronegative. This chain is built from TRBV30 and TRBJ1-1, and TRBD1 may be the D gene, going by 5 matching bases. Material for sequencing was PBMCs. For the CDR3, the sequence is CAWSVRIGLTENTEAFF. The nucleotide sequence is TGTGCCTGGAGTGTACGGATTGGTTTGACAGAGAACACTGAAGCTTTCTTT.